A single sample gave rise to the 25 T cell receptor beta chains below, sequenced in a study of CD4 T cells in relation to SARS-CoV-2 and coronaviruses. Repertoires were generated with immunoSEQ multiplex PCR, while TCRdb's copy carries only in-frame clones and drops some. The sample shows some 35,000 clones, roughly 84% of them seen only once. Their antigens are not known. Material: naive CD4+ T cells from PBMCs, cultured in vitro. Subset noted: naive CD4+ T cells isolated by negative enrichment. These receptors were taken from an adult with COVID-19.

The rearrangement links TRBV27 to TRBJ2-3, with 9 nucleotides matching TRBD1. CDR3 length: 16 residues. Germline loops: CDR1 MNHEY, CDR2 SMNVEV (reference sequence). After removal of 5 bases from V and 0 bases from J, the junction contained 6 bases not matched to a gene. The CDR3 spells CASSLHGQGSTDTQYF. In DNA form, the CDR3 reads TGTGCCAGCAGTCTCCACGGACAGGGGAGCACAGATACGCAGTATTTT.

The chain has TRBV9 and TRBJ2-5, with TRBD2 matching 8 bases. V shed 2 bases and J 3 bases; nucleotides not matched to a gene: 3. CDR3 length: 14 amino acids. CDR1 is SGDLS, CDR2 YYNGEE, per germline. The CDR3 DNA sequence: TGTGCCAGCAGCGTTACTAGCGGTGAAGAGACCCAGTACTTC. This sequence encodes CASSVTSGEETQYF.

As DNA, the CDR3 is TGTGCCACTTCCCGGGCTTTCGACAGGCCCCCCGGCAATGAGCAGTTCTTC. Its translation is CATSRAFDRPPGNEQFF. The chain carries TRBV19 and TRBJ2-1; D possibly corresponds to TRBD1 (6 bases). The germline CDR1 and CDR2 sequences are LNHDA and SQIVND (reference sequence). V lost 10 bases, J lost 6 bases, and 28 bases lay in between. The CDR3 contains 17 residues.

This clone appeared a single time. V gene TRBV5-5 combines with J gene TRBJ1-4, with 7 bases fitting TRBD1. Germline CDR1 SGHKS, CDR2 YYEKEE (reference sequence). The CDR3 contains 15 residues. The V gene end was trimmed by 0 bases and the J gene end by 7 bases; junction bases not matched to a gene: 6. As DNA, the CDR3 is TGTGCCAGCAGCTTGGGGCAGGGGGATACTGAAAAACTGTTTTTT. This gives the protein CASSLGQGDTEKLFF.

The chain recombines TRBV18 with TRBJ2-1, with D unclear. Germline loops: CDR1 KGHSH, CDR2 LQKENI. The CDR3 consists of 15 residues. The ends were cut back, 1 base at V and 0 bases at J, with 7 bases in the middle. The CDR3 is CASSPLASSYNEQFF. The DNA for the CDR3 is TGTGCCAGCTCACCACTAGCTAGCTCCTACAATGAGCAGTTCTTC.

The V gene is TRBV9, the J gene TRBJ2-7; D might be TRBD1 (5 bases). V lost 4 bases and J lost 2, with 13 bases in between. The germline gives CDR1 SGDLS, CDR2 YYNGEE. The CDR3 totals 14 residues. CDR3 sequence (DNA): TGTGCCAGCAGCACCTCGGACATCCCCTACGAGCAGTACTTC. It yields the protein CASSTSDIPYEQYF.

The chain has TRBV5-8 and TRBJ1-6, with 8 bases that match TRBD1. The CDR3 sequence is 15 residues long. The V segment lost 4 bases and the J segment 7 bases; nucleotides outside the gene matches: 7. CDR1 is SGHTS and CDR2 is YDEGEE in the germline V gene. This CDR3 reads CASSTSTGENSPLHF. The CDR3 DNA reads TGTGCCAGCAGCACCTCGACAGGGGAGAATTCACCCCTCCACTTT.

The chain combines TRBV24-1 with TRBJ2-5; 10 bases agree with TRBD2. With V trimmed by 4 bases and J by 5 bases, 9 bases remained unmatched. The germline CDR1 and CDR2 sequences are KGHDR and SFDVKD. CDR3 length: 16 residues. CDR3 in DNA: TGTGCCACCAGTGAGCACCTAGCGGGAGTAGGGGAGACCCAGTACTTC. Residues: CATSEHLAGVGETQYF.

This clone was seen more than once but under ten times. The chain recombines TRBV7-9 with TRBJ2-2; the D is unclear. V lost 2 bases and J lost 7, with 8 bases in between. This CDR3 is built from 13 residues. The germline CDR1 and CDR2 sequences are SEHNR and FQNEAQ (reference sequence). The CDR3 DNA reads TGTGCCAGCAGCTTAATGGATGGCGGGGAGCTGTTTTTT. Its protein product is CASSLMDGGELFF.

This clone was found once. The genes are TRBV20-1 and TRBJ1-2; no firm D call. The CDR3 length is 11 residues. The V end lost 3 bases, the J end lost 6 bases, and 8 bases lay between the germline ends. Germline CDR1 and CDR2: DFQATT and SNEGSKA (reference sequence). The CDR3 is CSARGRDGYTF. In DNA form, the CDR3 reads TGCAGTGCTAGGGGTAGGGATGGCTACACCTTC.

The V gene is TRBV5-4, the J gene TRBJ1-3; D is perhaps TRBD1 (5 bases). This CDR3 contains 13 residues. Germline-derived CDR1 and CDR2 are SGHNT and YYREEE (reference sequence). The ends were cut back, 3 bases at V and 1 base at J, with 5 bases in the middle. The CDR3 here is CASSSGSGNTIYF. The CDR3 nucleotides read TGTGCCAGCAGCTCAGGGTCTGGAAACACCATATATTTT.

The CDR3 nucleotides read TGTGCCAGCAGTTTAAAGCGGACAGGATTCCTCTCCTACGAGCAGTACTTC. Its protein is CASSLKRTGFLSYEQYF. The J gene is TRBJ2-7, the V gene TRBV27; the match to TRBD1 covers 7 bases. In germline, CDR1 is MNHEY, CDR2 SMNVEV (reference sequence). CDR3 length equals 17 residues. V shed 2 bases and J 0 bases; nucleotides not matched to a gene: 10.

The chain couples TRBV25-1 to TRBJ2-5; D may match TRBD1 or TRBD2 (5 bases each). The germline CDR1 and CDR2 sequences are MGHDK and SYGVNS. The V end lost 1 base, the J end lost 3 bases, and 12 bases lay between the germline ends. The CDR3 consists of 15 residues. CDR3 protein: CASSEWAGSEETQYF. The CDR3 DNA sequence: TGTGCCAGCAGTGAATGGGCAGGGAGTGAAGAGACCCAGTACTTC. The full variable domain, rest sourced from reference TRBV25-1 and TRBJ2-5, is EADIYQTPRYLVIGTGKKITLECSQTMGHDKMYWYQQDPGMELHLIHYSYGVNSTEKGDLSSESTVSRIRTEHFPLTLESARPSHTSQYLCASSEWAGSEETQYFGPGTRLLVL.

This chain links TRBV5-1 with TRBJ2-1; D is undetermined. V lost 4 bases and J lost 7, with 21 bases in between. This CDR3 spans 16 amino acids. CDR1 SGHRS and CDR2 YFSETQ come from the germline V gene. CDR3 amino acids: CASSPGSAAVGNEQFF. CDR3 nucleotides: TGCGCCAGCAGCCCTGGTTCGGCCGCCGTGGGTAATGAGCAGTTCTTC.

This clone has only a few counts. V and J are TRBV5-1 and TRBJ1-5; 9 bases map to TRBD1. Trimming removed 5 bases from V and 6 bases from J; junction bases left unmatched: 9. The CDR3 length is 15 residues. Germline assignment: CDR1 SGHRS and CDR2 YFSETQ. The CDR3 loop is CASSSGTGPFQPQHF. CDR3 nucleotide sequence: TGCGCCAGCAGTTCCGGGACAGGGCCTTTTCAGCCCCAGCATTTT.

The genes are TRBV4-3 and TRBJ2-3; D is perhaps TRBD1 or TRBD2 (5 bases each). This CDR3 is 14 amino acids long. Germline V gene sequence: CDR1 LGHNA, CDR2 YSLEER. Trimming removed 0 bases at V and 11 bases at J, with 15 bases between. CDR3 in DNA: TGCGCCAGCAGCCAAGATTATATAGGGACCAAGCAGTATTTT. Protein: CASSQDYIGTKQYF.

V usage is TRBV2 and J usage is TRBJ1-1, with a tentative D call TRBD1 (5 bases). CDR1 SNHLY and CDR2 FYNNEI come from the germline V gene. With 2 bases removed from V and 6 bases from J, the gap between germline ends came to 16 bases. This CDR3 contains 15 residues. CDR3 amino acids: CASSESQRVGAEAFF. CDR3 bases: TGTGCCAGCAGTGAAAGTCAGAGGGTAGGGGCTGAAGCTTTCTTT.

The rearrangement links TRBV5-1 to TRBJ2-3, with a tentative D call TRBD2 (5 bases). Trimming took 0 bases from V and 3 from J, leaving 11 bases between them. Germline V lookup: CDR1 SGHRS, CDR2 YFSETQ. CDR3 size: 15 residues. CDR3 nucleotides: TGCGCCAGCAGCTTGGGAGGGATCAGTACAGATACGCAGTATTTT. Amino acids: CASSLGGISTDTQYF.

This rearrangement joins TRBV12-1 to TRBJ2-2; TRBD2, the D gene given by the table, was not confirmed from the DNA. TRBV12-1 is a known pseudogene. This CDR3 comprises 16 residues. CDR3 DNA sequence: TGTGCCAGCAGCTTTCCTAGCGGGAGGGGCACCGGGGAGCTGTTTTTT. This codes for CASSFPSGRGTGELFF.

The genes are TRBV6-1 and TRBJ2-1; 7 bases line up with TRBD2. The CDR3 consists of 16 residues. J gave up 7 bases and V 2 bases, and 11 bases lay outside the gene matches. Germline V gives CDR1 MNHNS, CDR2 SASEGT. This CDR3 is CASSEQPSGRKNEQFF. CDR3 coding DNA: TGTGCCAGCAGTGAACAACCATCCGGGAGGAAAAATGAGCAGTTCTTC.

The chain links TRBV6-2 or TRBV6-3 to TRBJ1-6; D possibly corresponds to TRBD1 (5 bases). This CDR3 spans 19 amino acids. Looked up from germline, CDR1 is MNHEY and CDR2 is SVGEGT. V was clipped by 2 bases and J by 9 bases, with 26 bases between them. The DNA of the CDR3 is TGTGCCAGCAGTTACGTTGGGGGTTCCGAACCGCCCCATAGTTCACCCCTCCACTTT. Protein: CASSYVGGSEPPHSSPLHF.

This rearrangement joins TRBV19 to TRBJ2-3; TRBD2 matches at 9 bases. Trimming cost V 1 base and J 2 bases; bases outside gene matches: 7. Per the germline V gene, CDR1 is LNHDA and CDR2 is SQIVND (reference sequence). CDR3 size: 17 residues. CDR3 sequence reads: CASSIGMTSGPTDTQYF. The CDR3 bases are TGTGCCAGTAGTATAGGCATGACTAGCGGCCCCACAGATACGCAGTATTTT.

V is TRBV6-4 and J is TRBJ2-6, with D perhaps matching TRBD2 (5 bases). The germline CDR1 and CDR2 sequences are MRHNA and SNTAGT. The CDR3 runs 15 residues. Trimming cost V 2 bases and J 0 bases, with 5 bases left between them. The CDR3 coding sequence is TGTGCCAGCAGTGACGACTACTCTGGGGCCAACGTCCTGACTTTC. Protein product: CASSDDYSGANVLTF.

CDR3 DNA: TGTGCCTGGAGCCCCTGGCGCCCAGAGACCCAGTACTTC. This translates into CAWSPWRPETQYF. J is TRBJ2-5 and V is TRBV30; D uncertain. The CDR3 extends over 13 amino acids. Germline V lookup: CDR1 GTSNPN, CDR2 SVGIG (reference sequence). With 3 bases removed from V and 4 bases from J, the gap between germline ends came to 12 bases. The full variable domain, completed using reference TRBV30 and TRBJ2-5, is SQTIHQWPATLVQPVGSPLSLECTVEGTSNPNLYWYRQAAGRGLQLLFYSVGIGQISSEVPQNLSASRPQDRQFILSSKKLLLSDSGFYLCAWSPWRPETQYFGPGTRLLVL.

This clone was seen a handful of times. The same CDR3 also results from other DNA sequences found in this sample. CDR3 DNA: TGTGCCAGCAGTGGGGGTGGTGGCAATCAGCCCCAGCATTTT. Its protein product is CASSGGGGNQPQHF. The J gene is TRBJ1-5, the V gene TRBV2; D gene uncertain. Germline CDR1 and CDR2: SNHLY and FYNNEI. With 4 bases removed from V and 2 bases from J, the gap between germline ends came to 9 bases. CDR3 length: 14 amino acids.